This T cell receptor (beta chain) was sequenced for a study of cytomegalovirus exposure and HLA in healthy donors. Points from the study as a whole: Associated with cytomegalovirus, according to the listing, were 150 to 200 TCR beta chains. While the bulk of TCR sequences proved rare, some public TCRs turned up in many donors.

TCRdb's table, derived via immunoSEQ multiplex PCR, lists solely in-frame clones and lacks some. The repertoire holds 100,000 to 150,000 clones, with around 85% as singletons. In the case of this clone: What it binds is not known.

CDR1 SNHLY and CDR2 FYNNEI come from the germline V gene. Trimming took 7 bases from V and 3 from J, leaving 14 bases between them. The length of the CDR3 is 14 residues. The donors were part of the validation cohort of fewer than 150 subjects. That cohort was separate from the first cohort, which comprised under 700 subjects. This TCR was sampled from a woman aged 25 to 45 in good health and CMV-seronegative. J is TRBJ2-3 and V is TRBV2; tentatively, D is TRBD1 (6 bases). The specimen was PBMCs. The CDR3 bases are TGTGCCAGCACGTTGGGGGCCGGGACAGATACGCAGTATTTT. This codes for CASTLGAGTDTQYF.